This T cell receptor beta chain was sequenced in a study of molecular identifiers for immune sequencing clone quantification. Study-level results: Shared barcodes on identical TCR molecules could underestimate the sizes of highly expanded clones.

The use of previously described methods and listed TCR primers produced the bulk TCR libraries. TCRdb processed the PCR reads anew with MiXCR; each CDR3 protein has one entry. The sample lists over 600,000 distinct CDR3 sequences, 20% occurring once. This clonotype was seen ten or more times. The antigen is unknown. The sequencing input was naive CD8+ T cells from blood, with Jurkat cell RNA spiked in. Described subset: FACS-sorted CD8+CD4-CCR7+CD45RA+ naive T cells. This receptor was obtained from a human donor in good health. Some libraries in this study had Jurkat cell RNA spiked in.

CDR3 amino acids: CASSYALAGGTDTQYF. As DNA, the CDR3 is TGTGCCAGCAGTTACGCCCTAGCGGGAGGCACAGATACGCAGTATTTT. The J gene is TRBJ2-3, the V gene TRBV6-2 or TRBV6-3; 10 bases match TRBD2. V shed 2 bases and J 1 base; nucleotides not matched to a gene: 3. This CDR3 is built from 16 residues. The germline V gene encodes CDR1 MNHEY and CDR2 SVGEGT.